What follows are 27 T cell receptor beta chains derived from one specimen sequenced in a study of blood T cell repertoires in COVID-19. Assay: immunoSEQ multiplex PCR; the TCRdb copy retains only in-frame clones and omits some. The repertoire includes under 300,000 clones, 90% of them detected once, and 3.7% sits in the top ten. Sequenced sample: peripheral blood. These receptors were obtained from a woman aged 40 to 50 with acute or convalescent COVID-19.

In its sample, this clone was seen once. The chain joins TRBV27 to TRBJ1-6; no clear D gene. V gave up 5 bases and J gave up 8 bases, with 13 bases separating them. The CDR3 length is 14 residues. In germline, CDR1 is MNHEY, CDR2 SMNVEV (reference sequence). The CDR3 coding sequence is TGTGCCAGCAGTAGAACACGGGGAGATTCACCCCTCCACTTT. This translates into CASSRTRGDSPLHF.

In this sample, this clone turned up once. Other nucleotide sequences in the sample specify the same CDR3. The rearrangement joins TRBV19 to TRBJ1-1, with TRBD1 as a possible D gene (5 bases). Trimming shortened V by 3 bases and J by 4 bases, and 6 bases separated the two germline ends. Germline CDR1 is LNHDA and CDR2 is SQIVND (reference sequence). The CDR3 covers 12 residues. DNA of the CDR3: TGTGCCAGTAGTATGGGGGGCACTGAAGCTTTCTTT. Translating it yields CASSMGGTEAFF.

The chain joins TRBV2 to TRBJ1-4, with D unclear. With 7 bases removed from V and 0 bases from J, the gap between germline ends came to 15 bases. The CDR3 contains 16 residues. Germline CDR1 and CDR2: SNHLY and FYNNEI. CDR3 bases: TGTGCCAGCACCCAATTAGTGGCGGCAACTAATGAAAAACTGTTTTTT. Translation gives CASTQLVAATNEKLFF. The variable domain in full, completed from reference TRBV2 and TRBJ1-4, reads EPEVTQTPSHQVTQMGQEVILRCVPISNHLYFYWYRQILGQKVEFLVSFYNNEISEKSEIFDDQFSVERPDGSNFTLKIRSTKLEDSAMYFCASTQLVAATNEKLFFGSGTQLSVL.

The rearrangement uses TRBV5-8 and TRBJ2-1; D is perhaps TRBD2 (7 bases). Trimming stripped 5 bases from V and 8 bases from J, with 14 bases between. CDR1 is SGHTS and CDR2 is YDEGEE in the germline V gene. This CDR3 region has 13 residues. For the CDR3, the DNA is TGTGCCAGCAGTTGGGGGGGCCAGGATGAGCAGTTCTTC. It translates to CASSWGGQDEQFF.

This chain joins TRBV7-6 and TRBJ2-2; 8 nucleotides match TRBD1. Germline-derived CDR1 and CDR2 are SGHVS and FNYEAQ. V dropped 5 bases and J dropped 0; count of bases not matched to a gene: 2. This CDR3 has 15 residues. CDR3 in amino acids: CASSQDRANTGELFF. Here the CDR3 DNA reads TGTGCCAGCAGCCAGGACAGGGCGAACACCGGGGAGCTGTTTTTT.

This clone was seen repeatedly, ten times or more. The genes are TRBV14 and TRBJ1-2, with TRBD1 matching 7 bases. CDR3 size: 13 residues. The trim removed 1 base at V and 4 bases at J, leaving 0 bases unmatched. From germline, CDR1 is SGHDN and CDR2 FVKESK. DNA for the CDR3: TGTGCCAGCAGCCAAGCAGGGGGCTATGGCTACACCTTC. Translated, it gives CASSQAGGYGYTF.

This chain uses TRBV15 with TRBJ1-1; D gene ambiguous. The CDR3 totals 13 residues. Germline assignment: CDR1 LNHNV and CDR2 YYDKDF (reference sequence). Trimming pared 3 bases from V and 1 base from J, leaving 6 bases between. The CDR3: CATSRAGNTEAFF. CDR3 DNA sequence: TGTGCCACCAGCAGGGCAGGGAACACTGAAGCTTTCTTT.

The V call is TRBV5-1, the J call TRBJ2-5, with 11 nucleotides matching TRBD2. V lost 3 bases to trimming and J lost 5 bases; unmatched junction nucleotides: 6. The CDR3 consists of 15 residues. Per germline, CDR1 SGHRS and CDR2 YFSETQ. CDR3 in amino acids: CASSYSGGAYETQYF. The CDR3 nucleotides read TGCGCCAGCAGCTATAGCGGGGGGGCTTACGAGACCCAGTACTTC.

The chain employs TRBV6-5 and TRBJ1-6; TRBD1 matches at 8 bases. CDR1 and CDR2 (germline): MNHEY, SVGAGI. CDR3 length equals 13 residues. The trim removed 6 bases at V and 16 bases at J, leaving 11 bases unmatched. In nucleotides, the CDR3 is TGTGCCAGCAGACTGAGACAGGGGAGGGATCTCCACTTT. This gives the protein CASRLRQGRDLHF.

This clone is a singleton in its sample. The rearrangement links TRBV24-1 to TRBJ1-2, with TRBD1 matching over 8 bases. V gave up 3 bases and J gave up 5 bases; unmatched junction bases: 7. Germline values: CDR1 KGHDR, CDR2 SFDVKD. CDR3 length: 15 residues. The CDR3 is CATSDPQGGVYGYTF. CDR3 sequence (DNA): TGTGCCACCAGTGATCCACAGGGGGGCGTGTATGGCTACACCTTC.

The rearrangement joins TRBV25-1 to TRBJ2-3; 14 bases map to TRBD2. V gave up 8 bases and J gave up 1 base; unmatched junction bases: 8. CDR3 size: 17 residues. The germline gives CDR1 MGHDK, CDR2 SYGVNS. The CDR3 reads CASEGLAGALRTDTQYF. CDR3 nucleotide sequence: TGTGCCAGCGAGGGACTAGCGGGGGCCTTACGCACAGATACGCAGTATTTT.

The chain carries TRBV5-4 and TRBJ2-3; 12 positions match TRBD2. Germline loops: CDR1 SGHNT, CDR2 YYREEE (reference sequence). V shed 5 bases and J 3 bases; nucleotides not matched to a gene: 7. There are 16 residues in the CDR3. The CDR3 DNA follows: TGTGCCAGCAGGTCACTAGCGGGGGGTGGGACAGATACGCAGTATTTT. Amino acid sequence: CASRSLAGGGTDTQYF.

Ten or more counts support this clone. The chain is built from TRBV3-1 (or the pseudogene TRBV3-2) and TRBJ2-7; TRBD2 matches 12 bases. Germline values: CDR1 LGHDT, CDR2 YNNKEL (reference sequence). This CDR3 is 12 amino acids long. The CDR3 sequence is CASSQGLAGAPV. CDR3 in DNA: TGTGCCAGCAGCCAAGGACTAGCGGGGGCTCCCGTC.

The gene calls are TRBV30 and TRBJ1-1; no definite D call. The CDR3 totals 14 residues. Trimming stripped 3 bases from V and 2 bases from J, with 13 bases between. Germline values: CDR1 GTSNPN, CDR2 SVGIG (reference sequence). Here the CDR3 DNA reads TGTGCCTGGAGGCCCAGTTTTTACAACACTGAAGCTTTCTTT. It codes for CAWRPSFYNTEAFF.

In this sample, this clone turned up once. This rearrangement joins TRBV7-9 to TRBJ1-2; weak D call: TRBD1 (6 bases). Per germline, CDR1 SEHNR and CDR2 FQNEAQ (reference sequence). This CDR3 region has 18 residues. Deletions cut 1 base from V and 0 bases from J, with 18 bases between. The CDR3 is CASSLGAFTGNTNYGYTF. The CDR3 coding sequence is TGTGCCAGCAGCTTAGGGGCCTTTACAGGGAACACTAACTATGGCTACACCTTC.

V usage is TRBV10-3 and J usage is TRBJ2-5; 10 nucleotides match TRBD2. This CDR3 spans 15 amino acids. Germline CDR1 is ENHRY and CDR2 is SYGVKD. V lost 2 bases and J lost 7; bases outside the gene matches: 7. The CDR3 coding sequence is TGTGCCATCAGTGAGGTTAACCCTAGCGGGGGGACCCAGTACTTC. Its protein is CAISEVNPSGGTQYF.

This chain links TRBV2 with TRBJ2-1; 9 bases fit TRBD2. CDR1 is SNHLY, CDR2 FYNNEI, per germline. The trim removed 6 bases at V and 8 bases at J, leaving 5 bases unmatched. CDR3 size: 13 residues. Here the CDR3 DNA reads TGTGCCAGCAGGGCTAGCGGGGTGGATGAGCAGTTCTTC. Translated: CASRASGVDEQFF.

This clone has only a few counts. The V call is TRBV7-9, the J call TRBJ2-2; 9 nucleotides align to TRBD1. The V gene end was trimmed by 1 base and the J gene end by 4 bases; junction bases not matched to a gene: 4. Germline loops: CDR1 SEHNR, CDR2 FQNEAQ (reference sequence). CDR3 length equals 16 residues. The CDR3 nucleotides are TGTGCCAGCAGCTTAGGCGAGACAGGGGGCACCGGGGAGCTGTTTTTT. Amino acids: CASSLGETGGTGELFF.

On this clone itself: Here the CDR3 omits its conserved ending phenylalanine or tryptophan, so a read error is the likely source. The DNA is omitted, as the CDR3 cannot be located on it reliably, and the CDR3 follows TCRdb's listing. The chain carries TRBV11-3 and TRBJ1-1; TRBD1, as called in the table, went unchecked against the DNA. CDR1 is SGHNT, CDR2 YENEEA, per germline. Including both end residues, the CDR3 is 16 amino acids long. The CDR3: CASSSKGDRAPQGRKI.

The rearrangement links TRBV7-8 to TRBJ1-4; 10 positions agree with TRBD1. CDR3 size: 16 residues. Germline CDR1 is SGHVS and CDR2 is FQNEAQ. J lost 3 bases, V lost 6 bases, and 7 bases had no gene match. The CDR3 loop reads CASRRDRGLSNEKLFF. For the CDR3, the DNA is TGTGCCAGCAGGAGAGACAGGGGGCTTTCTAATGAAAAACTGTTTTTT.

The rearrangement links TRBV6-4 to TRBJ2-7; 8 bases align to TRBD1. CDR1 is MRHNA, CDR2 SNTAGT, per germline. J lost 5 bases, V lost 6 bases, and 12 bases had no gene match. This CDR3 is 15 amino acids long. The CDR3 reads CASRTDRVSRHEQYV. CDR3 DNA sequence: TGTGCCAGCAGAACGGACAGGGTAAGCAGGCACGAGCAGTACGTC.

The V gene is TRBV28, the J gene TRBJ1-3; a possible D gene is TRBD1 (5 bases). The V end lost 5 bases, the J end lost 0 bases, and 11 bases lay between the germline ends. Germline CDR1 reads MDHEN; CDR2 reads SYDVKM. The CDR3 runs 15 residues. Here the CDR3 reads CASSNWQGSGNTIYF. CDR3 DNA: TGTGCCAGCAGTAACTGGCAGGGCTCTGGAAACACCATATATTTT. The full variable domain, its missing parts supplied by reference TRBV28 and TRBJ1-3, is DVKVTQSSRYLVKRTGEKVFLECVQDMDHENMFWYRQDPGLGLRLIYFSYDVKMKEKGDIPEGYSVSREKKERFSLILESASTNQTSMYLCASSNWQGSGNTIYFGEGSWLTVV.

The gene calls are TRBV15 and TRBJ1-1; D possibly corresponds to TRBD1 (5 bases). V was cut by 1 base and J by 0 bases, with 12 bases left in between. Germline CDR1 is LNHNV and CDR2 is YYDKDF (reference sequence). The CDR3 contains 16 residues. CDR3 loop: CATSRGQSILNTEAFF. The CDR3 region has the DNA TGTGCCACCAGCAGAGGACAGTCTATTTTGAACACTGAAGCTTTCTTT.

The gene calls are TRBV6-6 and TRBJ2-7, with D unclear. This CDR3 region has 14 residues. The germline V gene has CDR1 MNHNY and CDR2 SVGAGI (reference sequence). Trimming took 5 bases from V and 2 from J, leaving 13 bases between them. The CDR3 DNA sequence: TGTGCCAGCAGTCGATCGACTCTGGCCTACGAGCAGTACGTC. Encoded protein: CASSRSTLAYEQYV.

The CDR3 DNA reads as TGTGCCAGCAGTTTACTAATGGGAGAGACCCAGTACTTC. It encodes CASSLLMGETQYF. The chain uses TRBV6-5 and TRBJ2-5; D remains unclear. Germline-derived CDR1 and CDR2 are MNHEY and SVGAGI. The CDR3 has 13 residues. V dropped 4 bases and J dropped 4 bases, with 10 bases sitting between them.

The CDR3 sequence: CASRPGQGVQPQHF. DNA of the CDR3: TGTGCCAGCAGGCCCGGACAGGGTGTTCAGCCCCAGCATTTT. The V call is TRBV2, the J call TRBJ1-5, with 8 positions matching TRBD1. CDR1 is SNHLY and CDR2 is FYNNEI in the germline V gene. The J segment lost 6 bases and the V segment lost 6 bases, leaving 7 bases of the junction unmatched. The CDR3 runs to 14 residues.

The chain employs TRBV9 and TRBJ2-7; 7 bases map to TRBD2. The CDR3 runs 14 residues. V shed 3 bases, J shed 0 bases, and the junction held 3 bases outside the gene matches. Germline assignment: CDR1 SGDLS and CDR2 YYNGEE. The CDR3 loop is CASSERGSSYEQYV. The CDR3 nucleotides read TGTGCCAGCAGCGAGCGGGGTAGCTCCTACGAGCAGTACGTC.